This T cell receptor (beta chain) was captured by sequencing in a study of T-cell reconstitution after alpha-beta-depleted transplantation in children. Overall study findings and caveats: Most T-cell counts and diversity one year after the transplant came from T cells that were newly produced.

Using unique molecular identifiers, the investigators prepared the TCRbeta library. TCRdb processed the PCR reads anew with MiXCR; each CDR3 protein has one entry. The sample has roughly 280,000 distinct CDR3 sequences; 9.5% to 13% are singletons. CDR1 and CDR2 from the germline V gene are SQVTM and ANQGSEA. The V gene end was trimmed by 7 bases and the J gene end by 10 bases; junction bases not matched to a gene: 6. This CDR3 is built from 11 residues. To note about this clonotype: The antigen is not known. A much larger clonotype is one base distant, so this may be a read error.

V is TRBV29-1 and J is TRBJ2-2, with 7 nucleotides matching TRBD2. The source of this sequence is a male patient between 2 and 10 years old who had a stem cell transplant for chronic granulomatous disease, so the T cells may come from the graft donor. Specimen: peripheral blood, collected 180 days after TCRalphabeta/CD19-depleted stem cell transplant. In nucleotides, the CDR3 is TGCAGCGCCGAAGGGAGGGTGGAGCTGTTTTTT. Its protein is CSAEGRVELFF.